One and the same sample provided the 25 T cell receptor beta chains below, sequenced in a study of spatial heterogeneity in lung cancer (dated by TCRdb to between 2017 and 2020). The sample's time point, from its label and the paper: sample taken at primary tumor resection. TCR sequencing used whole RNA extracted from tumor and nontumor lung tissue, or from cryopreserved PBMC samples, without cell sorting. Preparation of the library involved 5' RACE. The listed sequencing device is NextSeq 500. TCRdb redid the processing of the public reads, applying fastp at Q25 and MiXCR, and retained in-frame beta chains. Merged by CDR3 protein, the rows form single entries marked with the most common genes and DNA. Counted in this sample were fewer than 45,000 distinct CDR3 sequences; about 6.7% of them appeared once. The ten largest clones add up to around 45% of the sample. This specimen was PBMCs, taken at surgery. The receptors come from a female donor with early-stage non-small cell lung cancer.

The chain employs TRBV5-1 and TRBJ2-7; TRBD2 might be the D (7 bases). CDR3 length: 14 residues. Germline-derived CDR1 and CDR2 are SGHRS and YFSETQ. V was cut by 4 bases and J by 4 bases, with 15 bases left in between. Here the CDR3 reads CASSPLGGAYEQYF. DNA of the CDR3: TGCGCCAGCAGCCCCTTGGGGGGGGCGTACGAGCAGTACTTC.

This clonotype was recorded at least ten times. The rearrangement links TRBV5-1 to TRBJ1-6; 7 nucleotides agree with TRBD1. This CDR3 is 15 amino acids long. Germline CDR1 SGHRS, CDR2 YFSETQ. V gave up 4 bases and J gave up 6 bases; unmatched junction bases: 7. The CDR3 DNA follows: TGCGCCAGCAGCCGAGAGGGGGCTGGTAATTCACCCCTCCACTTT. Translated: CASSREGAGNSPLHF.

This clonotype was seen ten or more times. The V and J genes are TRBV7-6 and TRBJ2-5; 8 bases are shared with TRBD1. V was pared by 4 bases and J by 6 bases, with 4 bases of the junction left unmatched. The CDR3 runs 13 residues. Germline V lookup: CDR1 SGHVS, CDR2 FNYEAQ. The CDR3 DNA reads as TGTGCCAGCAGCTCTGACAGGGGAAAGACCCAGTACTTC. Amino acids: CASSSDRGKTQYF.

Many counts were recorded for this clonotype. The V and J genes are TRBV15 and TRBJ2-5; no definite D call. This CDR3 comprises 12 residues. Germline-derived CDR1 and CDR2 are LNHNV and YYDKDF (reference sequence). Trimming removed 1 base at V and 1 base at J, with 1 base between. CDR3 DNA: TGTGCCACCAGCAGAGCCCAAGAGACCCAGTACTTC. This translates into CATSRAQETQYF.

This clonotype was detected a few times. The CDR3 is CASSQDQGRAEAFF. The CDR3 DNA reads TGCGCCAGCAGCCAAGATCAGGGTAGAGCTGAAGCTTTCTTT. V gene TRBV4-3 combines with J gene TRBJ1-1; the D gene is possibly TRBD1 (5 bases). The CDR3 runs to 14 residues. Germline CDR1 reads LGHNA; CDR2 reads YSLEER. With 0 bases removed from V and 6 bases from J, the gap between germline ends came to 11 bases.

This clonotype was seen more than once but under ten times. The chain couples TRBV2 to TRBJ2-3, with unresolved D. V was shortened by 7 bases and J by 3 bases, with 8 bases between the two germline ends. The germline CDR1 and CDR2 sequences are SNHLY and FYNNEI. The CDR3 runs 12 residues. The CDR3 sequence is CASTKDTDTQYF. The CDR3, as DNA: TGTGCCAGCACAAAGGATACAGATACGCAGTATTTT.

This clonotype was counted ten times or more. The rearrangement joins TRBV5-1 to TRBJ1-1; D unresolved. V dropped 4 bases and J dropped 1 base, with 11 bases sitting between them. This CDR3 region has 14 residues. Germline V gene data show CDR1 as SGHRS and CDR2 as YFSETQ. CDR3 nucleotides: TGCGCCAGCAGCCCCTTAAAAGCGAACACTGAAGCTTTCTTT. This gives the protein CASSPLKANTEAFF.

This sequence joins TRBV11-2 and TRBJ2-2; D gene ambiguous. Germline V gene sequence: CDR1 SGHAT, CDR2 FQNNGV. This CDR3 comprises 13 residues. V was clipped by 2 bases and J by 4 bases, with 5 bases between them. This CDR3 is CASSLTATGELFF. The DNA for the CDR3 is TGTGCCAGCAGCTTAACAGCCACCGGGGAGCTGTTTTTT.

This clonotype was recorded a few times. The rearrangement joins TRBV5-1 to TRBJ2-3, with TRBD1 matching over 9 bases. The V gene end was trimmed by 5 bases and the J gene end by 4 bases; junction bases not matched to a gene: 5. This CDR3 is 14 amino acids long. Germline V gene lookup returns CDR1 SGHRS and CDR2 YFSETQ. The CDR3 loop is CASSTGQGPDTQYF. As DNA, the CDR3 is TGCGCCAGCAGTACAGGACAGGGGCCAGATACGCAGTATTTT.

This clonotype has only a few counts. This chain's CDR3 is CSARRGGVSEQFF. In DNA form, the CDR3 reads TGCAGCGCACGCAGGGGAGGGGTCAGTGAGCAGTTCTTC. The gene calls are TRBV29-1 and TRBJ2-1, with a weak D call TRBD2 (7 bases). Trimming took 7 bases from V and 9 from J, leaving 19 bases between them. Germline values: CDR1 SQVTM, CDR2 ANQGSEA. The CDR3 sequence is 13 residues long.

The chain has TRBV19 and TRBJ2-1, with D perhaps matching TRBD1 or TRBD2 (5 bases each). CDR1 LNHDA and CDR2 SQIVND come from the germline V gene (reference sequence). The CDR3 extends over 14 amino acids. Trimming shortened V by 5 bases and J by 8 bases, and 16 bases separated the two germline ends. The CDR3 region is CASSGASTFHEQFF. DNA of the CDR3: TGTGCCAGTAGTGGGGCTAGCACGTTCCATGAGCAGTTCTTC.

This clonotype was seen repeatedly, ten times or more. The chain combines TRBV5-1 with TRBJ2-3, with 7 bases matching TRBD1. Germline values: CDR1 SGHRS, CDR2 YFSETQ. V was pared by 4 bases and J by 1 base, with 3 bases of the junction left unmatched. The CDR3 runs to 14 residues. The CDR3 DNA reads TGCGCCAGCAGCCCTGGGACAGGCACAGATACGCAGTATTTT. This translates into CASSPGTGTDTQYF. The complete variable domain, with remaining parts taken from reference TRBV5-1 and TRBJ2-3, reads KAGVTQTPRYLIKTRGQQVTLSCSPISGHRSVSWYQQTPGQGLQFLFEYFSETQRNKGNFPGRFSGRQFSNSRSEMNVSTLELGDSALYLCASSPGTGTDTQYFGPGTRLTVL.

The chain joins TRBV9 to TRBJ2-3, with 9 bases identical to TRBD1. The CDR3 is 14 amino acids. Germline V gene lookup returns CDR1 SGDLS and CDR2 YYNGEE. V shed 7 bases, J shed 1 base, and the junction held 4 bases outside the gene matches. The CDR3 spells CASGQGTGTDTQYF. For the CDR3, the DNA is TGTGCCAGCGGACAGGGGACCGGCACAGATACGCAGTATTTT.

This clonotype was seen repeatedly, ten times or more. This chain uses TRBV2 with TRBJ2-7; maybe TRBD2 (6 bases). Germline values: CDR1 SNHLY, CDR2 FYNNEI. The CDR3 sequence is 13 residues long. Trimming cost V 6 bases and J 9 bases, with 18 bases left between them. The CDR3 DNA is TGTGCCAGCAGAGGCCCGACTAGAGCCGGGCAGTACTTC. This translates into CASRGPTRAGQYF.

Details on this clonotype: The junction departs from germline at one end; a sequencing error may be responsible. This rearrangement joins TRBV3-1 to TRBJ2-5; perhaps D is TRBD1 or TRBD2 (5 bases each). This CDR3 spans 16 amino acids. The germline V gene has CDR1 LGHDT and CDR2 YNNKEL (reference sequence). This CDR3 is CASSQVVGLRGETQHF. DNA of the CDR3: TGTGCCAGCAGCCAAGTTGTCGGGCTGAGGGGAGAGACCCAGCACTTC.

The sample holds many counts of this clonotype. The rearrangement uses TRBV5-5 and TRBJ2-5; D possibly corresponds to TRBD2 (5 bases). This CDR3 contains 14 residues. Germline V CDR1 and CDR2: SGHKS, YYEKEE (reference sequence). Trimming left V 0 bases short and J 2 bases short, with 8 bases between. CDR3 coding DNA: TGTGCCAGCAGCTTGGCGACGGGACAAGAGACCCAGTACTTC. Amino acids: CASSLATGQETQYF.

The genes are TRBV7-9 and TRBJ2-7, with TRBD1 as a possible D gene (6 bases). This CDR3 comprises 13 residues. With 6 bases removed from V and 4 bases from J, the gap between germline ends came to 13 bases. Germline V gives CDR1 SEHNR, CDR2 FQNEAQ (reference sequence). CDR3 in amino acids: CASRRTAGYEQYF. CDR3 coding DNA: TGTGCCAGCAGGCGGACAGCAGGTTACGAGCAGTACTTC.

The genes are TRBV3-1 and TRBJ1-5; D is undetermined. CDR1 is LGHDT and CDR2 is YNNKEL in the germline V gene (reference sequence). V lost 4 bases, J lost 4 bases, and 14 bases lay in between. This CDR3 region has 15 residues. CDR3 sequence: CASSLRQMGNQPQHF. Written as DNA, the CDR3 is TGTGCCAGCAGCCTGCGACAAATGGGGAATCAGCCCCAGCATTTT.

In its sample, this clonotype was seen a few times. The J gene is TRBJ2-7, the V gene TRBV16, with 9 bases identical to TRBD1. V shed 6 bases and J 2 bases; nucleotides not matched to a gene: 11. The CDR3 runs to 16 residues. Germline CDR1 reads KGHSY; CDR2 reads FQNENV. CDR3 nucleotide sequence: TGTGCCAGCAGACGAAAAACAGGGGGCGAGACCTACGAGCAGTACTTC. This sequence encodes CASRRKTGGETYEQYF.

This clonotype was seen at least ten times. V usage is TRBV28 and J usage is TRBJ2-2, with D uncertain. Looked up from germline, CDR1 is MDHEN and CDR2 is SYDVKM. V dropped 4 bases and J dropped 3 bases, with 12 bases sitting between them. This CDR3 is built from 15 residues. In nucleotides, the CDR3 is TGTGCCAGCAGTTCCGGACCAGATGACACCGGGGAGCTGTTTTTT. Protein: CASSSGPDDTGELFF. Using reference TRBV28 and TRBJ2-2 for the parts outside the CDR3, the full variable domain is DVKVTQSSRYLVKRTGEKVFLECVQDMDHENMFWYRQDPGLGLRLIYFSYDVKMKEKGDIPEGYSVSREKKERFSLILESASTNQTSMYLCASSSGPDDTGELFFGEGSRLTVL.

This clonotype was seen ten or more times. The rearrangement links TRBV18 to TRBJ2-4, with a weak D call TRBD2 (5 bases). The CDR3 covers 14 residues. Germline assignment: CDR1 KGHSH and CDR2 LQKENI. V was clipped by 4 bases and J by 4 bases, with 11 bases between them. The CDR3 reads CASSRAEGKNIQYF. In DNA form, the CDR3 reads TGTGCCAGCTCACGAGCCGAGGGTAAAAACATTCAGTACTTC. Supplemented by reference TRBV18 and TRBJ2-4, the full variable domain reads NAGVMQNPRHLVRRRGQEARLRCSPMKGHSHVYWYRQLPEEGLKFMVYLQKENIIDESGMPKERFSAEFPKEGPSILRIQQVVRGDSAAYFCASSRAEGKNIQYFGAGTRLSVL.

The chain is built from TRBV29-1 and TRBJ2-3, with a weak D call TRBD1 (6 bases). CDR1 SQVTM and CDR2 ANQGSEA come from the germline V gene. This CDR3 has 13 residues. V lost 6 bases and J 1 base, leaving 11 bases between the germline ends. Here the CDR3 reads CSVVRTGTDTQYF. DNA of the CDR3: TGCAGCGTGGTACGGACAGGCACAGATACGCAGTATTTT.

This clonotype appeared many times. This chain uses TRBV7-9 with TRBJ1-2, with 8 bases matching TRBD1. The CDR3 loop spans 15 amino acids. J was trimmed by 7 bases and V by 5 bases; bases with no gene match: 12. The germline CDR1 and CDR2 sequences are SEHNR and FQNEAQ (reference sequence). The CDR3 nucleotides read TGTGCCAGCAGCCCCACAGGGGGGGTCCTCCGTGGCTACACCTTC. Translation gives CASSPTGGVLRGYTF.

In this sample, this clonotype turned up a few times. This chain uses TRBV14 with TRBJ2-4, with a weak D call TRBD1 (5 bases). The CDR3 runs to 16 residues. V dropped 0 bases and J dropped 7 bases, with 16 bases sitting between them. Germline CDR1 is SGHDN and CDR2 is FVKESK. DNA for the CDR3: TGTGCCAGCAGCCAAGAAGCAGGGCTGATAGAGAACATTCAGTACTTC. This codes for CASSQEAGLIENIQYF.

At least ten counts were recorded for this clonotype. CDR3 loop: CSARGQGAVRYNEQFF. The CDR3 region has the DNA TGCAGTGCTAGAGGACAGGGGGCGGTCCGATACAATGAGCAGTTCTTC. J is TRBJ2-1 and V is TRBV20-1; TRBD1 matches at 10 bases. The junction had 7 bases not matched to a gene; V was cut back by 1 base and J by 4 bases. From germline, CDR1 is DFQATT and CDR2 SNEGSKA (reference sequence). This CDR3 region has 16 residues.